The 9 T cell receptor beta chains given below trace back to one sample, sequenced in a study of blood T cell repertoires in COVID-19. Sequenced by immunoSEQ multiplex PCR; TCRdb stores in-frame clones only, minus some. The sample has around 150,000 clones, about 85% seen once. Material for sequencing was peripheral blood. The receptors stem from a human donor with acute or convalescent COVID-19. The donor label of this sample is uncertain.

V and J are TRBV28 and TRBJ1-2, with D maybe TRBD1 (6 bases). The CDR3 covers 14 residues. The germline V gene encodes CDR1 MDHEN and CDR2 SYDVKM. V was clipped by 2 bases and J by 8 bases, with 15 bases between them. The CDR3 bases are TGTGCCAGCAGTTTACCCTCTTGGGGGCCCGGCTACACCTTC. Translated: CASSLPSWGPGYTF.

The chain's CDR3 is CASSHVPKRGETQYF. The CDR3 DNA sequence: TGTGCCAGCAGCCACGTCCCAAAGCGGGGAGAGACCCAGTACTTC. The V call is TRBV11-2, the J call TRBJ2-5, with 7 bases that match TRBD2. Germline V gene sequence: CDR1 SGHAT, CDR2 FQNNGV. J lost 4 bases, V lost 5 bases, and 10 bases had no gene match. The CDR3 covers 15 residues.

This clone was seen a handful of times. V is TRBV7-3 and J is TRBJ2-7, with 13 bases identical to TRBD2. Germline trimming cut 4 bases from V and 6 bases from J; bases unmatched to any gene: 3. The CDR3 length is 14 residues. Germline CDR1 SGHTA, CDR2 FQGTGA. In DNA, the CDR3 is TGTGCCAGCAGCTACGGGACTAGCGGGGCCGAGCAGTACTTC. The encoded protein is CASSYGTSGAEQYF.

This chain connects TRBV19 to TRBJ1-4; TRBD1 matches 7 bases. V lost 5 bases, J lost 7 bases, and 10 bases stayed unmatched. The CDR3 length is 15 residues. Per the germline V gene, CDR1 is LNHDA and CDR2 is SQIVND (reference sequence). The CDR3 DNA sequence: TGTGCCAGTAGTTCCTCCGGGACAGCCCTTGAAAAACTGTTTTTT. It encodes CASSSSGTALEKLFF.

This rearrangement joins TRBV5-1 to TRBJ2-2; D is perhaps TRBD1 (6 bases). Between the trimmed V and J ends, which lost 4 bases and 1 base, there was a span of 8 bases. CDR3 length: 14 residues. Germline V gene sequence: CDR1 SGHRS, CDR2 YFSETQ. This CDR3 is CASSPGQNTGELFF. The CDR3 nucleotides are TGCGCCAGCAGCCCGGGACAGAACACCGGGGAGCTGTTTTTT.

This chain joins TRBV30 and TRBJ1-1, with TRBD1 matching 9 bases. The ends lost 3 bases at V and 4 bases at J; junction bases unmatched: 12. The CDR3 has 16 amino acids. The germline CDR1 and CDR2 sequences are GTSNPN and SVGIG (reference sequence). The CDR3 DNA reads TGTGCCTGGAGAAGTTTCAGTAGACAGGGGGGCACTGAAGCTTTCTTT. It specifies CAWRSFSRQGGTEAFF.

The chain links TRBV5-1 to TRBJ2-1; 8 bases agree with TRBD1. Germline V gives CDR1 SGHRS, CDR2 YFSETQ. V lost 4 bases, J lost 8 bases, and 5 bases stayed unmatched. The CDR3 length is 13 residues. CDR3 nucleotides: TGCGCCAGCAGCCCGGACAGGGTCCATGAGCAGTTCTTC. It yields the protein CASSPDRVHEQFF.

The chain combines TRBV2 with TRBJ1-5; D not certain. This CDR3 has 16 residues. Germline CDR1 is SNHLY and CDR2 is FYNNEI. V was pared by 7 bases and J by 0 bases, with 16 bases between. The CDR3: CASTRGGTFSNQPQHF. CDR3 coding DNA: TGTGCCAGCACCCGAGGTGGCACCTTTAGCAATCAGCCCCAGCATTTT.

The gene calls are TRBV11-3 and TRBJ1-6; D is undetermined. Germline loops: CDR1 SGHNT, CDR2 YENEEA. Between the trimmed V and J ends, which lost 4 bases and 2 bases, there was a span of 15 bases. CDR3 size: 17 residues. The CDR3 loop reads CASSSKEVRAYNSPLHF. DNA of the CDR3: TGTGCCAGCAGCTCGAAAGAGGTCAGAGCCTATAATTCACCCCTCCACTTT.